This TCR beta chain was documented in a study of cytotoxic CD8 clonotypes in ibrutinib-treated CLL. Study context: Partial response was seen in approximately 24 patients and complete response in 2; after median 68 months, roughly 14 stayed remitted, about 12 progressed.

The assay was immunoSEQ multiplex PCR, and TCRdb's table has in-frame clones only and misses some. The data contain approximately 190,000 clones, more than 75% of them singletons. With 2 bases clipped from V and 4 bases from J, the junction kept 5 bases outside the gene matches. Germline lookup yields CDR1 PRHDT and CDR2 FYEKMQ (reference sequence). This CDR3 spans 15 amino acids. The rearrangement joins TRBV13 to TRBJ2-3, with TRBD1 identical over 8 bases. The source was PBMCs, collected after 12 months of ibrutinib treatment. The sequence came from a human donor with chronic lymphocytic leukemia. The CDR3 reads CASSLRTGWSDTQYF. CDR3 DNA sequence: TGTGCCAGCAGCTTACGGACAGGGTGGTCAGATACGCAGTATTTT.